What follows is one TCR beta chain and its context. The data were taken from a study of blood T cell repertoires in COVID-19. As for the study in general: COVID-19 samples from acute and convalescent phases originated in the United States, Italy and Spain.

This table comes from immunoSEQ multiplex PCR, and its TCRdb copy is limited to in-frame clones, with some not included. The sample has about 120,000 clones; about 74% are singletons. This TCR was recovered from a human donor in a cohort sampled during active COVID-19. The sequenced sample was peripheral blood.

CDR3 DNA: TGTGCCAGTAGCATCCGGTCCGGAGAAGTCTCCTACGAGCAGTACTTC. Translation: CASSIRSGEVSYEQYF. This chain connects TRBV19 to TRBJ2-7; D unclear. Germline-derived CDR1 and CDR2 are LNHDA and SQIVND (reference sequence). Trimming took 6 bases from V and 0 from J, leaving 18 bases between them. This CDR3 has 16 residues.